This T cell receptor beta chain comes out of a study of blood T cell repertoires in COVID-19. Turning to the study itself: The United States, Italy and Spain provided the acute and convalescent COVID-19 samples.

Authors' processing steps: Nucleated cell counts were estimated from reference gene primer amplification. This table comes from immunoSEQ multiplex PCR, and its TCRdb copy is limited to in-frame clones, with some not included. D and trimming were read from the DNA, whereas the V and J calls and clone size are those reported in that table. This repertoire shows approximately 210,000 clones, roughly four fifths found once; its top ten account for approximately 16%. V shed 4 bases and J 3 bases; nucleotides not matched to a gene: 5. The length of the CDR3 is 14 residues. CDR1 is SGDLS, CDR2 YYNGEE, per germline. Participant-reported clinical history was the basis for cohort assignment. What the recovered Cohort 3 donors had was two negative PCRs, clearance, or symptom resolution.

This sequence was found in a man aged 35 to 55 who had recovered from COVID-19. The sequencing input was PBMCs or T cells enriched from blood (not recorded which). This sequence joins TRBV9 and TRBJ2-7, with 9 bases matching TRBD2. CDR3 coding DNA: TGTGCCAGCAGCTCTAGCGGGAAGATCTACGAGCAGTACTTC. It specifies CASSSSGKIYEQYF.